Each of the 21 T cell receptor beta chains below was sequenced from the same sample in a study of shared clonotypes between healthy human individuals (dated by TCRdb to the early 2020s). Libraries came from the immunoSEQ multiplex PCR assay. TCRdb provides this immuneACCESS table in a form limited to in-frame rearrangements. Some clones are lacking; in checked studies, under half of them reflect an unresolved V gene, and why the rest are absent is not known. This sample has around 2,000,000 clones in its table, and around 96% of those were observed once. The ten biggest clones cover roughly 1% of the sample. For the CD8 naive samples, CD45RO-negative cells were positively selected for CCR7, yielding a CD45RA+CCR7+ population from which TemRA cells were excluded. Source material: naive CD8+ T cells sorted from blood. The intended sense of this specimen's cell subset or site label: CD45RA+CCR7+. Every receptor here comes from a man in his late teens or twenties in good health.

The chain uses TRBV6-5 and TRBJ1-2; D remains unclear. Per germline, CDR1 MNHEY and CDR2 SVGAGI. This CDR3 comprises 16 residues. The V gene lost 0 bases and the J gene lost 5 bases, with 16 bases spanning the gap. The CDR3 protein is CASSYSISPDYYGYTF. CDR3 sequence (DNA): TGTGCCAGCAGTTACTCGATCTCACCCGATTATTATGGCTACACCTTC.

V usage is TRBV15 and J usage is TRBJ2-6; D is unresolved. The germline gives CDR1 LNHNV, CDR2 YYDKDF (reference sequence). This CDR3 comprises 18 residues. Trimming left V 0 bases short and J 1 base short, with 13 bases between. DNA for the CDR3: TGTGCCACCAGCAGAGACCTCTCCTGGCCTTCTGGGGCCAACGTCCTGACTTTC. It specifies CATSRDLSWPSGANVLTF.

This clone was detected only once. This chain links TRBV19 with TRBJ2-7, with TRBD1 identical over 9 bases. The CDR3 has 15 amino acids. With V trimmed by 3 bases and J by 2 bases, 5 bases remained unmatched. The V gene's germline CDR1 is LNHDA and CDR2 SQIVND (reference sequence). The CDR3 nucleotides read TGTGCCAGTAGTATCTTGGACAGGGGACCCTACGAGCAGTACTTC. Translation: CASSILDRGPYEQYF.

The chain has TRBV7-6 and TRBJ2-7; TRBD2 might be the D (7 bases). The germline V gene encodes CDR1 SGHVS and CDR2 FNYEAQ. This CDR3 comprises 15 residues. V dropped 1 base and J dropped 2 bases, with 12 bases sitting between them. The CDR3 region is CASSLGAGAPYEQYF. CDR3 sequence (DNA): TGTGCCAGCAGCTTAGGCGCGGGGGCACCCTACGAGCAGTACTTC. The whole variable domain, filled in from reference TRBV7-6 and TRBJ2-7, reads GAGVSQSPRYKVTKRGQDVALRCDPISGHVSLYWYRQALGQGPEFLTYFNYEAQQDKSGLPNDRFSAERPEGSISTLTIQRTEQRDSAMYRCASSLGAGAPYEQYFGPGTRLTVT.

The chain combines TRBV9 with TRBJ2-3; 8 bases map to TRBD1. Unmatched junction bases numbered 6, after V lost 0 bases and J lost 6 bases. The CDR3 extends over 15 amino acids. Germline-derived CDR1 and CDR2 are SGDLS and YYNGEE. The CDR3, as DNA: TGTGCCAGCAGCGTAGAAGGGACAGGCGTGGATACGCAGTATTTT. As protein: CASSVEGTGVDTQYF.

The DNA of the CDR3 is TGTGCCAGCAGCTTTACCCTAACAGGGGCCGGTCTCGGCGAGCAGTACTTC. This encodes CASSFTLTGAGLGEQYF. The chain combines TRBV11-2 with TRBJ2-7, with 7 bases fitting TRBD1. The CDR3 runs 17 residues. The V and J ends lost 3 bases and 6 bases, in that order; junction bases with no gene match: 17. CDR1 SGHAT and CDR2 FQNNGV come from the germline V gene.

The rearrangement links TRBV2 to TRBJ2-2, with no clear D. The V gene lost 6 bases and the J gene lost 6 bases, with 8 bases spanning the gap. Germline V lookup: CDR1 SNHLY, CDR2 FYNNEI. This CDR3 spans 12 amino acids. Here the CDR3 DNA reads TGTGCCAGCAGCGCCGTACCCGGGGAGCTGTTTTTT. Its protein is CASSAVPGELFF.

The CDR3 here is CASSEGSAYTGELFF. In DNA form, the CDR3 reads TGTGCCAGCTCCGAGGGGTCCGCCTACACCGGGGAGCTGTTTTTT. The chain carries TRBV18 and TRBJ2-2, with D tentatively TRBD1 or TRBD2 (5 bases each). Trimming left V 6 bases short and J 3 bases short, with 14 bases between. Germline assignment: CDR1 KGHSH and CDR2 LQKENI. This CDR3 spans 15 amino acids.

A note on this clone: Within the sample, other DNA sequences also encode this same CDR3. The gene calls are TRBV5-1 and TRBJ1-2, with a possible D match to TRBD1 (5 bases). Germline CDR1 is SGHRS and CDR2 is YFSETQ. This CDR3 contains 12 residues. Trimming left V 0 bases short and J 8 bases short, with 8 bases between. CDR3 bases: TGCGCCAGCAGCTTGGTTGGGGACGGCTACACCTTC. Amino acid sequence: CASSLVGDGYTF.

This clone was recorded once. The CDR3 DNA reads TGCAGCGTCAACCTACAGGGTGATACGCAGTATTTT. Its translation: CSVNLQGDTQYF. This rearrangement joins TRBV29-1 to TRBJ2-3; D is perhaps TRBD1 (6 bases). Germline V CDR1 and CDR2: SQVTM, ANQGSEA. V lost 6 bases, J lost 6 bases, and 13 bases lay in between. The CDR3 sequence is 12 residues long.

Turning to this clone: The junction does not match germline at one end; this may be a read error. This chain uses TRBV7-7 with TRBJ2-1; 8 positions match TRBD2. Germline-derived CDR1 and CDR2 are SSHAT and FNYEAQ (reference sequence). The CDR3 sequence is 16 residues long. DNA for the CDR3: TGTGCTAGCAGCTTGACTAGCGTGAGCTCCTACAATGAGCAGTTCTTC. This gives the protein CASSLTSVSSYNEQFF.

The chain joins TRBV28 to TRBJ1-4; D uncertain. The V gene's germline CDR1 is MDHEN and CDR2 SYDVKM. V was clipped by 4 bases and J by 7 bases, with 16 bases between them. The CDR3 runs 15 residues. In DNA form, the CDR3 reads TGTGCCAGCAGTTCCCCATCCGACCGCGCTGAAAAACTGTTTTTT. Translation: CASSSPSDRAEKLFF.

This chain connects TRBV5-5 to TRBJ2-7; D remains unclear. CDR1 is SGHKS, CDR2 YYEKEE, per germline (reference sequence). The CDR3 has 11 amino acids. Trimming removed 6 bases at V and 3 bases at J, with 7 bases between. The CDR3 spells CASNLDYEQYF. DNA of the CDR3: TGTGCCAGCAACCTCGACTACGAGCAGTACTTC. The whole variable domain, filled in from reference TRBV5-5 and TRBJ2-7, reads DAGVTQSPTHLIKTRGQQVTLRCSPISGHKSVSWYQQVLGQGPQFIFQYYEKEERGRGNFPDRFSARQFPNYSSELNVNALLLGDSALYLCASNLDYEQYFGPGTRLTVT.

A single count supports this clone. This rearrangement joins TRBV27 to TRBJ2-7; 10 nucleotides match TRBD2. V shed 6 bases and J 0 bases; nucleotides not matched to a gene: 5. In germline, CDR1 is MNHEY, CDR2 SMNVEV (reference sequence). This CDR3 has 15 residues. The CDR3: CASRAGTSDSYEQYF. Written as DNA, the CDR3 is TGTGCCAGCAGGGCCGGGACTAGCGACTCCTACGAGCAGTACTTC.

The V gene is TRBV5-1, the J gene TRBJ2-7; possible D gene TRBD2, 7 bases. V was shortened by 7 bases and J by 2 bases, with 13 bases between the two germline ends. The germline V gene has CDR1 SGHRS and CDR2 YFSETQ. CDR3 length: 13 residues. This CDR3 is CASRAGATYEQYF. The CDR3 DNA is TGCGCCAGCCGTGCGGGGGCGACCTACGAGCAGTACTTC. Complete variable domain (other parts from reference TRBV5-1 and TRBJ2-7): KAGVTQTPRYLIKTRGQQVTLSCSPISGHRSVSWYQQTPGQGLQFLFEYFSETQRNKGNFPGRFSGRQFSNSRSEMNVSTLELGDSALYLCASRAGATYEQYFGPGTRLTVT.

The chain carries TRBV27 and TRBJ1-2; D gene ambiguous. The V end lost 5 bases, the J end lost 0 bases, and 10 bases lay between the germline ends. The CDR3 is made up of 14 amino acids. CDR1 and CDR2 (germline): MNHEY, SMNVEV (reference sequence). CDR3 nucleotides: TGTGCCAGCAGTATCCTGGGAGCTAACTATGGCTACACCTTC. It codes for CASSILGANYGYTF.

The V call is TRBV29-1, the J call TRBJ1-3; 7 bases line up with TRBD1. CDR3 length: 13 amino acids. J was trimmed by 3 bases and V by 7 bases; bases with no gene match: 6. Germline CDR1 and CDR2: SQVTM and ANQGSEA. The CDR3 sequence is CSAEGAFGNTIYF. The CDR3, as DNA: TGCAGCGCAGAGGGGGCATTTGGAAACACCATATATTTT.

Worth noting for this clone: Other DNA sequences in the same sample also yield this CDR3. This chain connects TRBV27 to TRBJ1-4, with a weak D call TRBD1 (6 bases). V was cut by 1 base and J by 7 bases, with 10 bases left in between. In germline, CDR1 is MNHEY, CDR2 SMNVEV (reference sequence). There are 14 residues in the CDR3. As DNA, the CDR3 is TGTGCCAGCAGTTTATTGGGGGCCGGTGAAAAACTGTTTTTT. It translates to CASSLLGAGEKLFF.

The chain joins TRBV7-6 to TRBJ1-6; the D gene is possibly TRBD1 (6 bases). V lost 1 base, J lost 9 bases, and 13 bases lay in between. This CDR3 is built from 15 residues. Germline CDR1 is SGHVS and CDR2 is FNYEAQ. This CDR3 reads CASSLEVGAGSPLHF. The CDR3 nucleotides are TGTGCCAGCAGCTTAGAAGTGGGGGCGGGTTCACCCCTCCACTTT.

V is TRBV5-4 and J is TRBJ1-6; D may be TRBD1 (5 bases). The germline CDR1 and CDR2 sequences are SGHNT and YYREEE (reference sequence). V shed 4 bases and J shed 0 bases, with 14 bases lying between them. The CDR3 loop spans 17 amino acids. The chain's CDR3 is CASSLDIPSSYNSPLHF. The CDR3 DNA is TGTGCCAGCAGCCTGGACATCCCGAGCTCCTATAATTCACCCCTCCACTTT.

The genes are TRBV10-2 and TRBJ2-7, with D perhaps matching TRBD2 (5 bases). Germline V CDR1 and CDR2: WSHSY, SAAADI. The V end lost 0 bases, the J end lost 6 bases, and 15 bases lay between the germline ends. The length of the CDR3 is 15 residues. CDR3 DNA: TGCGCCAGCAGTGAGTCGGCTAGCCGGACCGGCGAGCAGTACTTC. It codes for CASSESASRTGEQYF.